The 14 T cell receptor beta chains in this list originate from one sample, sequenced in a study of T cell clonality in common variable immunodeficiency. Using immunoSEQ multiplex PCR, the repertoire was profiled, and TCRdb retains in-frame clones only, with some absent. The sample contains under 50,000 clones, none of them singletons. Sequenced: peripheral blood mononuclear cells. These receptors were obtained from a person aged 18 to 69 in good health.

Remarks on this clone: The read terminates 3 residues ahead of where the CDR3 ends, so the germline J gene completes it. The rearrangement joins TRBV20-1 to TRBJ1-1; 9 nucleotides align to TRBD1. CDR3 size: 14 residues. From germline, CDR1 is DFQATT and CDR2 SNEGSKA (reference sequence). V shed 6 bases and J 1 base; nucleotides not matched to a gene: 6. Incomplete CDR3 DNA: TGCAGTGCCCAGGACAGGGGAAAGAACACTGAA. Translation gives CSAQDRGKNTE. The CDR3, in full, reads CSAQDRGKNTEAFF.

At least ten counts were recorded for this clone. The observed sequence ends 3 residues before the CDR3 terminus, with the missing tail filled in from the germline J gene. The genes are TRBV5-6 and TRBJ1-1; no clear D gene. The CDR3 has 14 residues. In germline, CDR1 is SGHDT, CDR2 YYEEEE. V was trimmed by 4 bases and J by 1 base, leaving 11 bases between them. The part of the CDR3 DNA that was read is TGTGCCAGCAGCCTGGGAAGGCAGAACACTGAA. Translating it yields CASSLGRQNTE. The CDR3, in full, reads CASSLGRQNTEAFF.

This clone appeared many times. CDR3 bases read: TGTGCCAGCAGCTTACGCGGGGGGGAAGGGATCTACGAG. Translating it yields CASSLRGGEGIYE. The complete CDR3 reads CASSLRGGEGIYEQYF. The chain combines TRBV13 with TRBJ2-7; 9 bases match TRBD2. From the germline J gene comes the end of the CDR3, since the read stops 3 residues before it. Unmatched junction bases numbered 8, after V lost 2 bases and J lost 3 bases. Germline assignment: CDR1 PRHDT and CDR2 FYEKMQ (reference sequence). The CDR3 loop spans 16 amino acids.

This clone was detected ten times or more. Read coverage stops 3 residues before the CDR3 terminus; the germline J gene supplies the remainder. This chain connects TRBV29-1 to TRBJ2-1; TRBD2 aligns across 12 bases. Germline lookup yields CDR1 SQVTM and CDR2 ANQGSEA. This CDR3 has 16 amino acids. Losses at the gene ends were 3 bases for V and 3 bases for J; bases not matched to a gene: 6. The CDR3 is CSVESGLAGIYNEQFF. Partial CDR3 DNA: TGCAGCGTTGAGTCCGGACTAGCGGGAATCTACAATGAG.

This clone showed up many times. The CDR3 end lies 3 residues beyond the end of the read and is filled in from the germline J gene. This sequence joins TRBV30 and TRBJ1-6, with D uncertain. Germline CDR1 is GTSNPN and CDR2 is SVGIG (reference sequence). Between the trimmed V and J ends, which lost 0 bases and 5 bases, there was a span of 8 bases. CDR3 length: 14 amino acids. The sequenced CDR3 bases are TGTGCCTGGAGTGTTCTAGAAAATAATTCACCC. This translates into CAWSVLENNSP. The entire CDR3 is CAWSVLENNSPLHF.

This clone was picked up many times. The sequence runs out 3 residues before the end of the CDR3; the remainder is reconstructed from the germline J gene. This chain links TRBV2 with TRBJ2-3; the D is unclear. Germline values: CDR1 SNHLY, CDR2 FYNNEI. The germline V and J ends were trimmed by 2 bases and 5 bases, with 14 bases remaining between them. There are 15 residues in the CDR3. The DNA read from the CDR3 is TGTGCCAGCAGTGAACAAGGGCAGGCAGGAGATACG. It codes for CASSEQGQAGDT. The whole CDR3 protein reads CASSEQGQAGDTQYF.

Many counts were recorded for this clone. The read ends 3 residues before the CDR3 terminus; that terminus is restored from the germline J gene. V and J are TRBV20-1 and TRBJ1-6; no reliable D call. V was shortened by 4 bases and J by 7 bases, with 11 bases between the two germline ends. The CDR3 is 13 residues long. CDR1 is DFQATT and CDR2 is SNEGSKA in the germline V gene (reference sequence). The CDR3 bases that were read are TGCAGTGCTAAGCCCCCAGGAAATTCACCC. This codes for CSAKPPGNSP. The whole CDR3 is CSAKPPGNSPLHF.

This clone was seen many times. The CDR3 end falls 3 residues outside the read, so it is completed with the germline J gene. The chain employs TRBV19 and TRBJ2-3, with 9 bases matching TRBD1. CDR3 size: 15 residues. J was trimmed by 5 bases and V by 2 bases; bases with no gene match: 5. From germline, CDR1 is LNHDA and CDR2 SQIVND (reference sequence). The CDR3 DNA, read in part, is TGTGCCAGTAGTATACTACAGGGGGCGAAAGATACG. It yields the protein CASSILQGAKDT. The complete CDR3 reads CASSILQGAKDTQYF.

This clone was detected many times. A read error may account for a junction end that differs from germline. The missing CDR3 end, 3 residues past where the read stops, is filled in from the germline J gene. The chain joins TRBV4-2 to TRBJ1-6, with D perhaps TRBD1 (6 bases). The CDR3 covers 18 residues. Germline values: CDR1 LGHNA, CDR2 YNFKEQ. The CDR3 bases that were read are TGCGCCAGCAGCCAAGATCCGGCAGGGGCCACATATAATTCACCC. Translation: CASSQDPAGATYNSP. The full CDR3 reads CASSQDPAGATYNSPLHF.

The DNA read from the CDR3 is TGCGCCAGCAGTGCGAGCCCTACAGGGGGGAATTCACCA. It encodes CASSASPTGGNSP. The full CDR3 protein reads CASSASPTGGNSPLFF. This rearrangement joins TRBV10-2 to TRBJ1-4; 8 nucleotides line up with TRBD1. From the germline J gene comes the end of the CDR3, since the read stops 3 residues before it. Per the germline V gene, CDR1 is WSHSY and CDR2 is SAAADI. This CDR3 spans 16 amino acids.

The sample holds many counts of this clone. The read terminates 3 residues ahead of where the CDR3 ends, so the germline J gene completes it. This chain uses TRBV4-2 with TRBJ2-5; the match to TRBD2 covers 8 bases. This CDR3 comprises 16 residues. The germline V gene encodes CDR1 LGHNA and CDR2 YNFKEQ. The ends lost 0 bases at V and 6 bases at J; junction bases unmatched: 9. The DNA read from the CDR3 is TGTGCCAGCAGCCAAGATGTACTAGCGGCCTCAAAGACC. Translated: CASSQDVLAASKT. The complete CDR3 sequence is CASSQDVLAASKTQYF.

This clone was recorded at least ten times. With the read ending 3 residues before the CDR3 end, the germline J gene is used to fill in that end. This chain connects TRBV20-1 to TRBJ2-7; tentative D call: TRBD1 (8 bases). This CDR3 has 18 residues. Germline-derived CDR1 and CDR2 are DFQATT and SNEGSKA (reference sequence). V lost 3 bases and J 6 bases, leaving 30 bases between the germline ends. The CDR3 DNA, read in part, is TGCAGTGCTAGCGCGAACAGGGGGGGGCCCCCTGGTCTGGGCGAG. It encodes CSASANRGGPPGLGE. The full CDR3 protein is CSASANRGGPPGLGEQYF.

At least ten counts were recorded for this clone. The read ends 3 residues shy of where the CDR3 ends; the end is completed using the germline J gene. The chain carries TRBV2 and TRBJ2-3; 9 bases map to TRBD2. Trimming removed 5 bases from V and 3 bases from J; junction bases left unmatched: 9. Germline assignment: CDR1 SNHLY and CDR2 FYNNEI. The CDR3 has 16 residues. This chain's CDR3 is CASSLPRSGGTDTQYF. The covered CDR3 bases are TGTGCCAGCAGTCTGCCTCGCAGCGGGGGGACAGATACG.

This clone was counted at least ten times. Read sequence stops 3 residues before the CDR3 end, and the germline J gene provides the missing end. The gene calls are TRBV7-3 and TRBJ2-1; D is perhaps TRBD2 (5 bases). Trimming took 6 bases from V and 2 from J, leaving 14 bases between them. Germline CDR1 and CDR2: SGHTA and FQGTGA. The CDR3 has 15 residues. The DNA read from the CDR3 is TGTGCCAGCAGTCAGAGCGGAACAACCTACAATGAG. It codes for CASSQSGTTYNE. The whole CDR3 sequence reads CASSQSGTTYNEQFF.